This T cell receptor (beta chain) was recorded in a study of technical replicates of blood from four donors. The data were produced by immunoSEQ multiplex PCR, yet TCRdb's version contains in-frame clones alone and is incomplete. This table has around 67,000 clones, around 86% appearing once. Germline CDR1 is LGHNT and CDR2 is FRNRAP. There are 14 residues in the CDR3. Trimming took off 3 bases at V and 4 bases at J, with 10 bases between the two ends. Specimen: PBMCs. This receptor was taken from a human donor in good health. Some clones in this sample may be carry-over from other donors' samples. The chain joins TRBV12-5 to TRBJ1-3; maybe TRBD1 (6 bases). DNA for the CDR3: TGTGCTAGTGGTTTCGGACAGAGCGGAAACACCATATATTTT. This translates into CASGFGQSGNTIYF. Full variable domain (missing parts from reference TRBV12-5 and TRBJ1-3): DARVTQTPRHKVTEMGQEVTMRCQPILGHNTVFWYRQTMMQGLELLAYFRNRAPLDDSGMPKDRFSAEMPDATLATLKIQPSEPRDSAVYFCASGFGQSGNTIYFGEGSWLTVV.